The 3 T cell receptor beta chains below all came from one sample that was sequenced in a study of Graves' ophthalmopathy and Graves' hyperthyroidism (dated by TCRdb to 2016 to 2019). The run used an Illumina HiSeq 2000. TCR beta CDR3 regions were amplified from RNA transcripts for repertoire sequencing. HTBI primers and the Qiagen OneStep RT-PCR kit were used in a first-round RT-PCR, which was followed by a second-round multiplex PCR, size selection and purification. The public reads were run again by TCRdb, first through fastp at Q25 and then through MiXCR, and only productive beta chains were kept. Records with the same CDR3 protein are collapsed into one entry carrying the most frequent genes and DNA. The sample profile shows around 600,000 distinct CDR3 sequences; more than 40% of them were found once. In total, the top ten clones hold more than 2.5% of the sample. Sequenced sample: peripheral blood. These receptors were collected from an adult man with Graves' ophthalmopathy.

The genes are TRBV20-1 and TRBJ2-5, with D maybe TRBD1 (6 bases). Germline CDR1 DFQATT, CDR2 SNEGSKA (reference sequence). CDR3 length: 13 amino acids. V was pared by 5 bases and J by 2 bases, with 12 bases between. CDR3 nucleotide sequence: TGCAGTGCTGCCGGGACATTTCAAGAGACCCAGTACTTC. As protein: CSAAGTFQETQYF.

This clonotype was counted a few times. The rearrangement links TRBV11-2 to TRBJ2-5; 15 bases agree with TRBD2. Per germline, CDR1 SGHAT and CDR2 FQNNGV. The CDR3 loop spans 16 amino acids. After removal of 5 bases from V and 4 bases from J, the junction contained 5 bases not matched to a gene. The CDR3 bases are TGTGCCAGCAGCCGGACTAGCGGGGGGGCCACAGAGACCCAGTACTTC. Its protein is CASSRTSGGATETQYF.

This clonotype was observed at least ten times. The chain carries TRBV6-6 and TRBJ1-2; 7 bases align to TRBD1. The germline gives CDR1 MNHNY, CDR2 SVGAGI (reference sequence). The junction had 8 bases not matched to a gene; V was cut back by 2 bases and J by 8 bases. The CDR3 is 14 residues long. The CDR3 DNA sequence: TGTGCCAGCAGTTACGGGGACAGACCAACAGGCTACACCTTC. It codes for CASSYGDRPTGYTF.